This is a list of T cell receptor beta chains from one sample in a study of shared clonotypes between healthy human individuals. Libraries were prepared by immunoSEQ multiplex PCR; TCRdb keeps only in-frame clonotypes and omits some of them. The table shows around 510,000 clones, with approximately 95% occurring only once. The sequencing input was naive CD4+ T cells sorted from blood. These receptors all stem from a woman in her thirties in good health. Each CDR3 is given with its conserved first and last residue. D genes are given only for firm matches. Some rows mark clone size as missing; the rest say once, few, many or name a class of expanded clone.

j_call	v_call	d_call	clone_size	cdr3_nt	cdr3_aa
TRBJ2-5	TRBV6-5	.	.	TGTGCCAGCAGTTACTCACGAGGTGGGCAAGAGACCCAGTACTTC	CASSYSRGGQETQYF
TRBJ1-1	TRBV10-1	TRBD1	once	TGCGCCAGCAGTGCTACCGGGACAGGGGGCACTGAAGCTTTCTTT	CASSATGTGGTEAFF
TRBJ1-1	TRBV6-4	.	.	TGTGCCAGCGGAGAGGGTGACACTGAAGCTTTCTTT	CASGEGDTEAFF
TRBJ2-7	TRBV11-2	.	.	TGTGCCAGCAGCTCGTTTGACGAGCAGTACTTC	CASSSFDEQYF
TRBJ2-7	TRBV9	TRBD2	once	TGTGCCAGCAGCCCCGGGACTAGCGGGAGGAGAGGCGAGCAGTACTTC	CASSPGTSGRRGEQYF
TRBJ2-7	TRBV11-1	.	.	TGTGCCAGCAGCCCGGGGGGCGGGAATTACGAGCAGTACTTC	CASSPGGGNYEQYF
TRBJ2-3	TRBV30	TRBD1	.	TGTGCCTGGAGCCACAGGGGATCTAGCACAGATACGCAGTATTTT	CAWSHRGSSTDTQYF
TRBJ2-2	TRBV29-1	TRBD1	.	TGCAGCGTAGCTCAAGGACAGGGGGGCACCGGGGAGCTGTTTTTT	CSVAQGQGGTGELFF
TRBJ1-1	TRBV6-5	TRBD1	.	TGTGCCAGCAGTTACCCGGGACAGGGGCTGGCTGAAGCTTTCTTT	CASSYPGQGLAEAFF
TRBJ1-6	TRBV6-5	.	.	TGTGCCAGCAGTTATGCGCGTAACCCTAATTCACCCCTCCACTTT	CASSYARNPNSPLHF
TRBJ2-4	TRBV5-4	.	once	TGTGCCAGCAGCAAGGGGCCGGAAAACATTCAGTACTTC	CASSKGPENIQYF
TRBJ1-3	TRBV6-5	TRBD1	.	TGTGCCAGCACCAATGGGACAGCCTCTGGAAACACCATATATTTT	CASTNGTASGNTIYF
TRBJ2-7	TRBV11-3	TRBD2	.	TGTGCCAGCAGCTTAGAGCGGGAGGGCGAGCAGTACTTC	CASSLEREGEQYF
TRBJ2-1	TRBV4-1	.	.	TGCGCCAGCAGCCAGGCCATGGTAGCAGGGAGCTACAATGAGCAGTTCTTC	CASSQAMVAGSYNEQFF
TRBJ1-2	TRBV6-1	.	.	TGTGCCAGCAGTGAAGTCGACACGGGAGGCTACACCTTC	CASSEVDTGGYTF
TRBJ2-7	TRBV9	TRBD2	.	TGTGCCAGCAGCTCTACTAGCGGGAGTTACGAGCAGTACTTC	CASSSTSGSYEQYF
TRBJ1-5	TRBV28	.	once	TGTGCCAGCAGTTTATTGAGACGGGTCAATCAGCCCCAGCATTTT	CASSLLRRVNQPQHF
TRBJ1-4	TRBV5-1	.	.	TGCGCCAGCAGCTTGGGGTCTGGGGAGGAAAAACTGTTTTTT	CASSLGSGEEKLFF
TRBJ2-5	TRBV11-3	.	.	TGTGCCAGCAGCTTAGGGGCCACCGGCCAAGAGACCCAGTACTTC	CASSLGATGQETQYF
TRBJ2-3	TRBV7-2	TRBD2	.	TGTGCCAGCAGCTTAGCGGGGACTAGAGCCACAGATACGCAGTATTTT	CASSLAGTRATDTQYF
TRBJ2-1	TRBV18	TRBD1	.	TGTGCCAGCTCACCACCAAGGACAGGGATTTTCTACAATGAGCAGTTCTTC	CASSPPRTGIFYNEQFF
TRBJ1-1	TRBV10-1	TRBD1	.	TGCGCCAGCACTCCAAGACAGGGGCCCGGAGCTTTCTTT	CASTPRQGPGAFF
TRBJ1-5	TRBV28	TRBD1	.	TGTGCCAGCAGTTCAAGGGGGCAAGTCAGTCAGCCCCAGCATTTT	CASSSRGQVSQPQHF
TRBJ2-2	TRBV18	.	.	TGTGCCAGCTCACCGGGACTTGGGGGTACCGGGGAGCTGTTTTTT	CASSPGLGGTGELFF
TRBJ2-2	TRBV13	.	.	TGTGCCAGCAGCTTAGTCACTGGGAGCAACACCGGGGAGCTGTTTTTT	CASSLVTGSNTGELFF
TRBJ2-3	TRBV5-1	.	.	TGCGCCAGCAGCTTTCAGGGAGGCACAGATACGCAGTATTTT	CASSFQGGTDTQYF
TRBJ2-3	TRBV10-2	TRBD2	.	TGCGCCAGCAGACTAGCGGGAGCCCCACTCTCCACAGATACGCAGTATTTT	CASRLAGAPLSTDTQYF
TRBJ1-5	TRBV19	.	.	TGTGCCAGTAGTATAGAGGAAACTTATCAGCCCCAGCATTTT	CASSIEETYQPQHF
TRBJ2-2	TRBV5-1	.	.	TGCGCCAGCAGCTGGACAGCCGCGAACACCGGGGAGCTGTTTTTT	CASSWTAANTGELFF
TRBJ2-1	TRBV6-5	TRBD2	.	TGTGCCAGCAGTTACGGACTAGCGGGAGGGTACGAGCAGTTCTTC	CASSYGLAGGYEQFF
TRBJ2-7	TRBV10-3	.	.	TGTGCCATCAGGGTGGCAGACTCCTACGAGCAGTACTTC	CAIRVADSYEQYF
TRBJ2-7	TRBV19	TRBD1	.	TGTGCCAGTAGTAGGACAGGGGTGAACGAGCAGTACTTC	CASSRTGVNEQYF
TRBJ2-7	TRBV6-1	.	.	TGTGCCAGCAGTGGAGCGATGAGAACCTACGAGCAGTACTTC	CASSGAMRTYEQYF
TRBJ1-3	TRBV9	.	.	TGTGCCAGCAGCGGGGCGGAGGGGTACTCTGGAAACACCATATATTTT	CASSGAEGYSGNTIYF
TRBJ2-1	TRBV27	.	once	TGTGCCAGCAGTAAACGGGGGCACAGGTTTTCCTACAATGAGCAGTTCTTC	CASSKRGHRFSYNEQFF
TRBJ1-2	TRBV5-1	TRBD1	.	TGCGCCAGCAGCCTGGGACAGGGGAACTATGGCTACACCTTC	CASSLGQGNYGYTF
TRBJ2-2	TRBV7-2	TRBD2	.	TGTGCCAGCGGGACTAGCGGGATCAGCACCGGGGAGCTGTTTTTT	CASGTSGISTGELFF
TRBJ2-7	TRBV4-1	.	.	TGCGCCAGCAGCCAAGTTGGAGGAATACGGTCCTACGAGCAGTACTTC	CASSQVGGIRSYEQYF
TRBJ2-1	TRBV2	TRBD2	.	TGTGCCAGCGGCTGGACTAGAACCTACAATGAGCAGTTCTTC	CASGWTRTYNEQFF
TRBJ2-7	TRBV6-5	.	once	TGTGCCAGCGGCCGCTACGAGCAGTACTTC	CASGRYEQYF
TRBJ2-1	TRBV5-1	TRBD2	.	TGCGCCAGCAGCTTTACTAGCGGGAGTGGAGGTGAGCAGTTCTTC	CASSFTSGSGGEQFF
TRBJ2-3	TRBV28	TRBD2	.	TGTGCCAGCAGTTCAACTAGCGGGAAGTGGTATACGCAGTATTTT	CASSSTSGKWYTQYF
TRBJ1-5	TRBV4-1	.	few	TGCGCCAGCAGCTTACAGGGAGACGGTCAGCCCCAGCATTTT	CASSLQGDGQPQHF
TRBJ1-4	TRBV29-1	.	.	TGCAGCGTTGCAACTAATGAAAAACTGTTTTTT	CSVATNEKLFF
TRBJ2-7	TRBV4-2	TRBD2	.	TGTGCCAGCAGCCGAGAAATAGCGGGAGGGAGCTCCTACGAGCAGTACTTC	CASSREIAGGSSYEQYF
TRBJ2-1	TRBV25-1	TRBD2	.	TGTGCCAGCAGTGAAGCTCCGGGACTAGCGGACGACAATGAGCAGTTCTTC	CASSEAPGLADDNEQFF
TRBJ2-7	TRBV28	TRBD1	.	TGTGCCAGCAGGGTAGCCGGGACAGGGAAAGAGTACGAGCAGTACTTC	CASRVAGTGKEYEQYF
TRBJ2-2	TRBV9	.	.	TGTGCCAGCAGCGTAGTGGTGAACACCGGGGAGCTGTTTTTT	CASSVVVNTGELFF
TRBJ2-5	TRBV5-1	TRBD2	.	TGCGCCAGCAGCTTGGGCGCTAGCGGAGACTTTCAAGAGACCCAGTACTTC	CASSLGASGDFQETQYF
TRBJ2-1	TRBV6-1	.	.	TGTGCCAGCAGTGAAGCGGGCCGGGAGCAGTTCTTC	CASSEAGREQFF
TRBJ2-3	TRBV11-2	.	.	TGTGCCAGCAGCTTAGATTGGAGAGTTAGGGGCAGTCGCACAGATACGCAGTATTTT	CASSLDWRVRGSRTDTQYF
TRBJ2-7	TRBV28	.	.	TGTGCCAGCAGCCACCTCCTAGGGAGCTCCTACGAGCAGTACTTC	CASSHLLGSSYEQYF
TRBJ2-5	TRBV28	.	.	TGTGCCAGCAGGGAAAGAGAGACCCAGTACTTC	CASRERETQYF
TRBJ2-1	TRBV6-1	TRBD2	.	TGTGCCAGCAGTGAAGAGAATTGGCTAGCGGGACGGGCCGGGTTCTTC	CASSEENWLAGRAGFF
TRBJ1-1	TRBV4-1	TRBD1	.	TGCGCCAGCAGCCCCACCTCGACAGGGGGTGGAGCTTTCTTT	CASSPTSTGGGAFF
TRBJ1-2	TRBV25-1	.	once	TGTGCCAGCAGTGAAGGTGGGGCGGGGGGCTACACCTTC	CASSEGGAGGYTF
TRBJ2-7	TRBV19	.	.	TGTGCCAGTAGTGCCCAAGCGGCTTCCGAGCAGTACTTC	CASSAQAASEQYF